This TCR beta chain was captured in a study of T cells after yellow fever vaccination (dated by TCRdb to between 2019 and 2020). Turning to the overall study: Libraries from fractions with low cell numbers were prepared with the SMART-Seq v4 Ultra Low Input RNA kit. To track T-cell clones before and after primary and booster YFV17D yellow fever vaccination, bulk TCR alpha and beta repertoires were sequenced longitudinally. Two healthy male donors, one aged 18 to 30 and one aged 30 to 40 years, were included in the cohort. Blood samples were taken at several timepoints before and after primary and secondary immunization, and bulk PBMC replicates and cell subsets were isolated. The research as a whole found: Computational filtering was required because FACS-sorted repertoires could contain abundant contaminating clonotypes from the bulk population. Because only two donors were included in the study, the extent to which the findings can be generalized is limited. Most clones expanded after primary vaccination were re-detected after the booster (about 95% of CD4 and 80% to 90% of CD8), suggesting broad memory maintenance. The secondary T-cell response was found to be weaker but faster than the primary response, with a peak reached on day 5 rather than on day 15. A small share of clonotypes occurred in both CD4 and CD8 compartments, likely arising from convergent recombination.

According to the study, the label for this sample's treatment or condition signals: live attenuated yellow fever vaccine strain. At every blood-draw timepoint, two biological replicates of bulk PBMCs were collected. A standard Ficoll-Paque protocol was used to isolate PBMCs from peripheral blood. TriZol was used to extract RNA from bulk PBMCs, from CD4 and CD8 fractions, and from dextramer-positive and dextramer-negative fractions. Only a few counts were recorded for this clonotype. The antigen this receptor binds is unknown. There are no base qualities to consult, and no much larger clone falls within one base. The CDR3 numbers 13 residues from cysteine through phenylalanine. Solely the CDR3 DNA is kept, with 39 bases framed from the first base. Trimming at the junction amounts to 5 bases on V and 2 bases on J, and the germline ends lie 12 bases apart. The germline V gene (reference sequence) provides CDR1 GTSNPN and CDR2 SVGIG.

TCR cDNA was synthesized by 5'RACE template switching, which introduced a universal primer site and unique molecular identifiers. Priming for cDNA synthesis came from both the TCR alpha and TCR beta constant segments. Libraries were amplified in two PCR steps, with sample barcodes and sequencing adapters added in the second step. Sequencing of the libraries was done on either Illumina HiSeq 2500 (2x100 bp) or NovaSeq (2x150 bp). In the authors' own workflow: MIGEC handled demultiplexing of reads and collapsing into UMI consensus sequences, while MiXCR performed V(D)J alignment. Vaccine-responding clonotypes were defined with edgeR using replicate PBMC samples, requiring FDR below 0.01 and a log2 fold change above 5 up to day 15. CD4 or CD8 identity was assigned to each bulk clonotype according to whether the clonotype was present at higher abundance in the sequenced CD4 repertoire or the sequenced CD8 repertoire. TCRdb cleaned the public reads at Q25 with fastp, built clones with MiXCR and kept in-frame beta chains. CDR3 protein duplicates are merged, each entry listing the most common genes and DNA. In this record, the V and J calls reflect TCRdb's handling and not the investigators' own analysis. The sample table shows hundreds of thousands of distinct CDR3 sequences, and more than 9% are seen once. Of the sample, under 15% is held by the ten largest clones.

Specimen: PBMCs, collected on the day of the yellow fever booster vaccination. The chain is assembled from TRBV30 and TRBJ1-1; TRBD1 is perhaps the D gene, given 6 matching bases. The TCR was taken from a man under 40 who received the YFV17D yellow fever vaccine. The CDR3 reads as follows: CAWSRTANTEAFF. The DNA reads TGTGCCTGGTCCCGGACAGCTAACACTGAAGCTTTCTTT. The variable domain in full, with residues beyond the CDR3 obtained from the reference TRBV30 and TRBJ1-1 genes, is SQTIHQWPATLVQPVGSPLSLECTVEGTSNPNLYWYRQAAGRGLQLLFYSVGIGQISSEVPQNLSASRPQDRQFILSSKKLLLSDSGFYLCAWSRTANTEAFFGQGTRLTVV.